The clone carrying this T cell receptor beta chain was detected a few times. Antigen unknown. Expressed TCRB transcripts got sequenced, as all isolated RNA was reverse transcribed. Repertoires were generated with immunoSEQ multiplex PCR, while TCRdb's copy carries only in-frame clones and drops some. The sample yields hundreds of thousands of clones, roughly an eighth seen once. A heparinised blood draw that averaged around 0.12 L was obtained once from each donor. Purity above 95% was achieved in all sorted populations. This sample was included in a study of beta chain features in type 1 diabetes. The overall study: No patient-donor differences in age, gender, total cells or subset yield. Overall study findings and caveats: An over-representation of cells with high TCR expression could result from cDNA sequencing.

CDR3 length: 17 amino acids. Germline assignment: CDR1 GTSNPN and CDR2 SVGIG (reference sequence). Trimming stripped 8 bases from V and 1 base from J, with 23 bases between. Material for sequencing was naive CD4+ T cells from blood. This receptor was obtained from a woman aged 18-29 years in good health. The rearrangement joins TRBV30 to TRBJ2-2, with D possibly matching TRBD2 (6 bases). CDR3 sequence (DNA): TGTGCCACATCACGGGGGACCTTCATAAAGAACACCGGGGAGCTGTTTTTT. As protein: CATSRGTFIKNTGELFF.